This entry concerns a single T cell receptor beta chain. It has no known antigen specificity. Base qualities are not provided; no much larger clone lies one nucleotide away. Samples from volunteer blood donors who had recovered from COVID-19 were contributed by a second Seattle source. The collaborating institutions used their own protocols to collect whole blood in K2EDTA tubes. For TCRbeta analysis, collaborators shipped samples in one of three forms: frozen whole blood, isolated PBMCs, or DNA extracted from either of those sample types. The immunoSEQ Assay, a bias-controlled multiplex PCR, was used to amplify TCRbeta CDR3 regions from genomic DNA. From the authors' description of their analysis: The number of nucleated cells in each sample was estimated by amplification of reference gene primers within the assay. To quantify the absolute abundance of each unique TCRbeta CDR3 rearrangement, sequence reads were collapsed and filtered. For each sample, productive Simpson clonality was calculated as the square root of Simpson's diversity index over productive rearrangements. Held by TCRdb, this immuneACCESS table contains in-frame sequences only and omits some clones. Under half of the omission traces to an unresolved V gene where checked; the cause of the rest is unknown. Clonal size and the V and J genes are those of that table, whereas D and trimming came from the DNA. For this sample the table gives 240,000 or so clones, of which around 88% were detected only once. The leading ten clones occupy 3% to 3.5% of the sample.

The sample is drawn from a study of blood T cell repertoires in COVID-19 (TCRdb year 2020). Describing the broader study: The collaborator samples originated in the United States, Italy and Spain and spanned the acute and convalescent phases of COVID-19. The prospective study material was composed of cDNA or gDNA derived from T cells, B-cell-depleted T cells, or PBMCs. Deeply sampled blood TCRbeta repertoires from subjects exposed to, actively infected with, or recovered from COVID-19 were included in the dataset. A freely available public database, intended as a resource for researchers studying the immune response to SARS-CoV-2, is where the repertoires were released. Samples came from the ongoing ImmuneRACE study (first 160 participants) plus 1,254 subjects from 6 global collaborators. Nearly every sample came with metadata listing a de-identified subject ID, COVID-19 status, age in years and sex. Where HLA class I and class II types were available, the types were taken from metadata supplied by the sample provider, not from assay-based typing.

Points the paper makes about the study in general: How much clinical and demographic metadata was included differed by source and by participant, and the metadata was provided uncurated.

The CDR3 contains 17 residues, cysteine and phenylalanine counted. Here the CDR3 DNA is all that survives: 51 bases in frame from base 1. CDR1 SEHNR and CDR2 FQNEAQ are derived from the germline V gene (reference sequence). From V the trimming removes 5 bases and from J it removes 4 bases, while the gene matches leave 8 bases of the junction unaccounted for. This receptor was obtained from a woman in her thirties who had recovered from COVID-19. Sequencing used peripheral blood. The rearrangement joined TRBV7-9 to TRBJ1-6, with 10 bases in between that match TRBD1. The CDR3 reads as follows: CASSRRVGQGYNSPLHF. The DNA is TGTGCCAGCAGCCGACGGGTGGGACAGGGGTATAATTCACCCCTCCACTTT.